The T cell receptor beta chain under discussion was sequenced for a study of blood T cell repertoires in COVID-19. This CDR3 has 16 residues. From germline, CDR1 is SGHTA and CDR2 FQGNSA. Trimming stripped 1 base from V and 0 bases from J, with 10 bases between. The data were produced by immunoSEQ multiplex PCR, yet TCRdb's version contains in-frame clones alone and is incomplete. This repertoire shows tens of thousands of clones, around 86% found once; its top ten account for 25% to 30%. This clonotype was sampled from a woman over 75 with active or convalescent COVID-19. Sequenced sample: peripheral blood. The rearrangement uses TRBV7-2 and TRBJ2-1, with D perhaps TRBD2 (5 bases). The CDR3 sequence is CASSLGRYSSYNEQFF. The CDR3 DNA is TGTGCCAGCAGCTTAGGGAGGTACAGCTCCTACAATGAGCAGTTCTTC.